This is a list of T cell receptor beta chains from one sample in a study of cytomegalovirus exposure and HLA in healthy donors. The table came from immunoSEQ multiplex PCR; TCRdb's copy has only in-frame clones and leaves some out. The sample lists some 150,000 clones, around 73% occurring once. Material: PBMCs. The receptors originated from a female donor in good health and CMV-seronegative. CDR3s include the opening cysteine and the closing phenylalanine or tryptophan. D genes are given only for firm matches. Only some rows state a clone size, as once, few, many or a class for expanded clones.

j_call,v_call,clone_size,d_call,cdr3_aa,cdr3_nt
TRBJ2-7,TRBV30,.,.,CARPAGPPYEQYF,TGTGCCCGGCCGGCAGGGCCCCCGTACGAGCAGTACTTC
TRBJ1-2,TRBV15,.,.,CATAPGNYGYTF,TGTGCCACGGCCCCGGGGAACTATGGCTACACCTTC
TRBJ1-5,TRBV5-1,.,TRBD1,CASSPGTGNQPQHF,TGCGCCAGCAGCCCCGGGACAGGGAATCAGCCCCAGCATTTT
TRBJ2-1,TRBV30,.,.,CAWSVHPRTNNEQFF,TGTGCCTGGAGTGTACATCCTAGAACGAACAATGAGCAGTTCTTC
TRBJ2-3,TRBV11-2,.,.,CASSGRWGSTDTQYF,TGTGCCAGCAGCGGACGGTGGGGCTCCACAGATACGCAGTATTTT
TRBJ1-2,TRBV15,.,.,CATSGGEYYGYTF,TGTGCCACCAGCGGGGGGGAATACTATGGCTACACCTTC
TRBJ1-2,TRBV7-9,.,.,CASSRGDLGNYGYTF,TGTGCCAGCAGCCGGGGGGACCTGGGGAACTATGGCTACACCTTC
TRBJ2-7,TRBV6-1,few,TRBD1,CASSEGGTGIYEQYF,TGTGCCAGCAGCGAAGGGGGGACAGGAATCTACGAGCAGTACTTC
TRBJ2-5,TRBV6-6,.,TRBD2,CASTASLAGGLETQYF,TGTGCCAGCACAGCGTCACTAGCGGGAGGTTTAGAGACCCAGTACTTC
TRBJ1-5,TRBV5-5,once,.,CASSPRTGSNQPQHF,TGTGCCAGCAGCCCGAGGACGGGAAGCAATCAGCCCCAGCATTTT
TRBJ2-2,TRBV12-5,few,.,CASGLVAAGTPTRELFF,TGTGCTAGTGGTTTGGTGGCAGCCGGGACACCAACAAGGGAGCTGTTTTTT